The clone carrying this T cell receptor (beta chain) turned up a few times. Germline trimming cut 4 bases from V and 0 bases from J; bases unmatched to any gene: 12. Germline V gene lookup returns CDR1 LNHDA and CDR2 SQIVND (reference sequence). The CDR3 runs 18 residues. Sequenced by immunoSEQ multiplex PCR; TCRdb stores in-frame clones only, minus some. The top ten clones hold around 7.9% of a sample with 65,000 to 80,000 clones, 85% to 90% of them seen once. The data originate from a study of blood T cell repertoires in COVID-19. On the study more broadly: Samples of COVID-19 (acute and convalescent) were obtained from the United States, Italy and Spain. Sources were T cells, B-cell-depleted T cells, or PBMCs; the material itself was cDNA or gDNA.

The specimen was peripheral blood. The chain recombines TRBV19 with TRBJ2-7, with 10 bases that match TRBD2. The TCR comes from a man aged 45-60 years with active COVID-19. The DNA of the CDR3 is TGTGCCAGTAGTAGGCAGCGGGGGGGCCCCCACAGCTCCTACGAGCAGTACTTC. Its protein is CASSRQRGGPHSSYEQYF.